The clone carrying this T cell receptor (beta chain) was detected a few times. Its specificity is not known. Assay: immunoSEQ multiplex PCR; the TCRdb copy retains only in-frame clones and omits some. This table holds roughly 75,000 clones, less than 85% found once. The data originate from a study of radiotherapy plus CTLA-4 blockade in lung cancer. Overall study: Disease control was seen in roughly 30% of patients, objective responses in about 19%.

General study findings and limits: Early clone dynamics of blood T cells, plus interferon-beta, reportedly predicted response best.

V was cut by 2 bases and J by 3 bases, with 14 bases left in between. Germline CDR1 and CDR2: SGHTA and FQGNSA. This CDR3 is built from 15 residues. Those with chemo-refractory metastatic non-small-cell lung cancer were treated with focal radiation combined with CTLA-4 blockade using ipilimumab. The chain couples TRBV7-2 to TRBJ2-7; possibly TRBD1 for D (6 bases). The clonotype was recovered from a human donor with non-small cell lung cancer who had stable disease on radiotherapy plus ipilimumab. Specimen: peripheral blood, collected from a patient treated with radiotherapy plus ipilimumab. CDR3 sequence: CASSLPGDPLYEQYF. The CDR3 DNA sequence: TGTGCCAGCAGCTTACCAGGGGACCCCCTCTACGAGCAGTACTTC.